Shown below are 15 T cell receptor beta chains from a single sample sequenced in a study of PD-1 blockade in classical Hodgkin lymphoma. Sample time point: newly diagnosed, previously untreated cHL patient sample. Using immunoSEQ multiplex PCR, the repertoire was profiled, and TCRdb retains in-frame clones only, with some absent. Of approximately 45,000 clones in the sample, roughly 93% were seen once. The sequenced material came from peripheral blood mononuclear cells (PBMCs). These receptors all come from a human donor with classical Hodgkin lymphoma.

V is TRBV5-5 and J is TRBJ2-7, with 7 bases lining up with TRBD1. The CDR3 is 14 residues long. Germline CDR1 reads SGHKS; CDR2 reads YYEKEE (reference sequence). Unmatched junction bases numbered 2, after V lost 2 bases and J lost 0 bases. CDR3 in DNA: TGTGCCAGCAGCTTTAGACAGGGCTCCTACGAGCAGTACGTC. This encodes CASSFRQGSYEQYV.

The chain employs TRBV30 and TRBJ1-2; no clear D gene. The CDR3 runs to 13 residues. In germline, CDR1 is GTSNPN, CDR2 SVGIG (reference sequence). Trimming stripped 4 bases from V and 0 bases from J, with 9 bases between. CDR3 nucleotide sequence: TGTGCCTGGACCCCCCAGACTAACTATGGCTACACCTTC. It encodes CAWTPQTNYGYTF. Full variable domain (rest looked up from reference TRBV30 and TRBJ1-2): SQTIHQWPATLVQPVGSPLSLECTVEGTSNPNLYWYRQAAGRGLQLLFYSVGIGQISSEVPQNLSASRPQDRQFILSSKKLLLSDSGFYLCAWTPQTNYGYTFGSGTRLTVV.

This chain links TRBV5-1 with TRBJ2-1; 7 nucleotides align to TRBD1. Germline V lookup: CDR1 SGHRS, CDR2 YFSETQ. Losses at the gene ends were 7 bases for V and 5 bases for J; bases not matched to a gene: 6. This CDR3 is built from 13 residues. The CDR3 DNA reads TGCGCCAGCGGCCGGGACAGTCACAATGAGCAGTTCTTC. It translates to CASGRDSHNEQFF.

This chain joins TRBV4-1 and TRBJ2-7; 12 bases agree with TRBD2. CDR1 MGHRA and CDR2 YSYEKL come from the germline V gene. The junction had 2 bases not matched to a gene; V was cut back by 1 base and J by 4 bases. This CDR3 has 15 amino acids. CDR3 residues: CASSQGTSGNYEQYF. The CDR3 coding sequence is TGCGCCAGCAGCCAAGGGACTAGCGGGAATTACGAGCAGTACTTC.

The rearrangement joins TRBV11-3 to TRBJ2-1; no firm D call. V lost 0 bases, J lost 6 bases, and 9 bases lay in between. The CDR3 length is 14 residues. Germline loops: CDR1 SGHNT, CDR2 YENEEA. CDR3 sequence: CASSLEAGVNEQFF. CDR3 bases: TGTGCCAGCAGCTTAGAGGCTGGAGTCAATGAGCAGTTCTTC. Looking up the rest from reference TRBV11-3 and TRBJ2-1 gives the full variable domain: EAGVVQSPRYKIIEKKQPVAFWCNPISGHNTLYWYLQNLGQGPELLIRYENEEAVDDSQLPKDRFSAERLKGVDSTLKIQPAELGDSAVYLCASSLEAGVNEQFFGPGTRLTVL.

The V call is TRBV2, the J call TRBJ2-1; 7 positions agree with TRBD1. Germline assignment: CDR1 SNHLY and CDR2 FYNNEI. The CDR3 has 15 residues. The junction had 12 bases not matched to a gene; V was cut back by 6 bases and J by 7 bases. The CDR3 reads CASSPDRAVRNEQFF. CDR3 in DNA: TGTGCCAGCAGCCCTGACAGGGCTGTGAGGAATGAGCAGTTCTTC.

The chain couples TRBV7-8 to TRBJ1-1; TRBD1 aligns across 12 bases. This CDR3 is 18 amino acids long. Germline CDR1 reads SGHVS; CDR2 reads FQNEAQ. V gave up 5 bases and J gave up 6 bases; unmatched junction bases: 16. Here the CDR3 reads CASSGDPGQGAMFPEAFF. CDR3 nucleotide sequence: TGTGCCAGCAGCGGGGACCCGGGACAGGGGGCGATGTTCCCTGAAGCTTTCTTT.

The chain is built from TRBV4-1 and TRBJ1-1; D remains ambiguous. The V end lost 5 bases, the J end lost 0 bases, and 16 bases lay between the germline ends. The CDR3 contains 16 residues. Germline V gene data show CDR1 as MGHRA and CDR2 as YSYEKL. Written as DNA, the CDR3 is TGCGCCAGCAGCACCAAAAGGGTGGGGATGAACACTGAAGCTTTCTTT. Translation gives CASSTKRVGMNTEAFF.

The gene calls are TRBV29-1 and TRBJ1-1, with D unresolved. Germline V gene lookup returns CDR1 SQVTM and CDR2 ANQGSEA. CDR3 length: 12 amino acids. V was cut by 4 bases and J by 1 base, with 7 bases left in between. The CDR3 loop is CSVGLPNTEAFF. In DNA, the CDR3 is TGCAGCGTTGGTCTGCCGAACACTGAAGCTTTCTTT.

This clone was picked up one time. The rearrangement uses TRBV7-6 and TRBJ2-5, with D possibly being TRBD1 or TRBD2 (5 bases each). The germline V gene encodes CDR1 SGHVS and CDR2 FNYEAQ. This CDR3 has 12 residues. Trimming left V 11 bases short and J 5 bases short, with 15 bases between. The CDR3 spells CAAAGTGETQYF. CDR3 bases: TGTGCCGCGGCCGGGACGGGGGAGACCCAGTACTTC.

The chain has TRBV7-9 and TRBJ1-2; 7 positions agree with TRBD1. This CDR3 contains 12 residues. The germline CDR1 and CDR2 sequences are SEHNR and FQNEAQ (reference sequence). The J segment lost 10 bases and the V segment lost 3 bases, leaving 5 bases of the junction unmatched. The CDR3 region is CASSFPGTDYTF. As DNA, the CDR3 is TGTGCCAGCAGCTTCCCCGGGACAGACTACACCTTC.

The table lists this clone with a count of one. The V gene is TRBV11-1, the J gene TRBJ2-1; 9 bases line up with TRBD2. V was pared by 2 bases and J by 6 bases, with 17 bases of the junction left unmatched. The CDR3 consists of 19 residues. Per the germline V gene, CDR1 is SGHAT and CDR2 is FQDESV (reference sequence). The CDR3 here is CASSLRRGTSLRSGNEQFF. Here the CDR3 DNA reads TGTGCCAGCAGCTTACGGCGAGGGACTAGCCTGAGATCTGGCAATGAGCAGTTCTTC.

In this sample, this clone turned up a few times. The V and J genes are TRBV7-9 and TRBJ2-5; 11 nucleotides align to TRBD2. This CDR3 contains 16 residues. V shed 3 bases and J 3 bases; nucleotides not matched to a gene: 6. The V gene's germline CDR1 is SEHNR and CDR2 FQNEAQ (reference sequence). The CDR3 DNA reads as TGTGCCAGCAGCTTCACTAGCGGGAGCGGAGAAGAGACCCAGTACTTC. Protein product: CASSFTSGSGEETQYF.

J is TRBJ2-7 and V is TRBV6-1; the match to TRBD1 covers 9 bases. V lost 4 bases, J lost 4 bases, and 8 bases stayed unmatched. Germline assignment: CDR1 MNHNS and CDR2 SASEGT. This CDR3 comprises 15 residues. CDR3 bases: TGTGCCAGCAGTGGAACAGGGGGCGCGTTTTACGAGCAGTACTTC. It is translated as CASSGTGGAFYEQYF.

This chain uses TRBV7-9 with TRBJ1-2; D may be TRBD1 (6 bases). The germline V and J ends were trimmed by 4 bases and 7 bases, with 16 bases remaining between them. Per germline, CDR1 SEHNR and CDR2 FQNEAQ (reference sequence). This CDR3 contains 14 residues. The CDR3 reads CASSSLQGRSGYTF. The CDR3 DNA reads TGTGCCAGCAGCTCACTGCAGGGGAGGAGTGGCTACACCTTC.